Shown below are 27 T cell receptor beta chains from a single sample sequenced in a study of T cell responses to AZD1222 COVID-19 vaccine. Profiling relied on immunoSEQ multiplex PCR, and the TCRdb table lists in-frame clones only, not all of them. This sample has some 66,000 clones, with roughly 87% found just once. This specimen was peripheral blood, taken on day 0 of AZD1222 vaccination. These receptor sequences come from an adult in good health.

The chain uses TRBV28 and TRBJ1-5; no clear D gene. V lost 5 bases, J lost 6 bases, and 8 bases lay in between. The CDR3 loop spans 12 amino acids. Germline V CDR1 and CDR2: MDHEN, SYDVKM. The CDR3 reads CASSTGSQPQHF. For the CDR3, the DNA is TGTGCCAGCAGTACGGGCAGTCAGCCCCAGCATTTT.

The rearrangement uses TRBV10-3 and TRBJ1-1; tentative D call: TRBD1 (6 bases). Germline assignment: CDR1 ENHRY and CDR2 SYGVKD. V was trimmed by 7 bases and J by 3 bases, leaving 12 bases between them. The CDR3 is 13 amino acids. CDR3 nucleotide sequence: TGTGCCATCATGGGGGGCGCGCACACTGAAGCTTTCTTT. It translates to CAIMGGAHTEAFF.

The chain's CDR3 is CASSLNRDRANEQYF. The CDR3, as DNA: TGCGCCAGCAGCCTTAACCGGGACAGGGCCAACGAGCAGTACTTC. The gene calls are TRBV5-1 and TRBJ2-7; 9 nucleotides agree with TRBD1. Germline V gene data show CDR1 as SGHRS and CDR2 as YFSETQ. This CDR3 contains 15 residues. Germline trimming cut 4 bases from V and 5 bases from J; bases unmatched to any gene: 10.

The rearrangement links TRBV7-2 to TRBJ1-6; maybe TRBD1 (6 bases). The length of the CDR3 is 14 residues. Trimming took 5 bases from V and 11 from J, leaving 16 bases between them. Germline CDR1 and CDR2: SGHTA and FQGNSA. DNA for the CDR3: TGTGCCAGCAGCCAATTGGAGCAGGGGACACCCCTCCACTTT. This gives the protein CASSQLEQGTPLHF.

In nucleotides, the CDR3 is TGTGCCAGCAGCGAGACAGGGGGTGGCTACACCTTC. This codes for CASSETGGGYTF. The rearrangement links TRBV2 to TRBJ1-2; 9 bases are a match to TRBD1. Germline assignment: CDR1 SNHLY and CDR2 FYNNEI. CDR3 length: 12 amino acids. With V trimmed by 6 bases and J by 7 bases, 3 bases remained unmatched.

The V gene is TRBV5-1, the J gene TRBJ1-3; D ambiguous. The V end was cut by 0 bases, the J end by 0 bases, with 13 bases between. Germline V lookup: CDR1 SGHRS, CDR2 YFSETQ. This CDR3 is built from 17 residues. CDR3 DNA sequence: TGCGCCAGCAGCTTGGGTGCAGGTTCGAGCTCTGGAAACACCATATATTTT. The encoded protein is CASSLGAGSSSGNTIYF. Looking up the rest from reference TRBV5-1 and TRBJ1-3 gives the full variable domain: KAGVTQTPRYLIKTRGQQVTLSCSPISGHRSVSWYQQTPGQGLQFLFEYFSETQRNKGNFPGRFSGRQFSNSRSEMNVSTLELGDSALYLCASSLGAGSSSGNTIYFGEGSWLTVV.

The chain combines TRBV7-8 with TRBJ2-1; D gene uncertain. The CDR3 sequence is 14 residues long. V gave up 8 bases and J gave up 4 bases, with 15 bases separating them. Germline CDR1 SGHVS, CDR2 FQNEAQ. The CDR3 sequence: CASCDLGSYNEQFF. CDR3 nucleotide sequence: TGTGCCAGCTGCGATCTGGGGTCTTACAATGAGCAGTTCTTC.

The genes are TRBV3-1 (or the pseudogene TRBV3-2) and TRBJ2-7; the D gene is possibly TRBD2 (6 bases). Germline values: CDR1 LGHDT, CDR2 YNNKEL (reference sequence). V was pared by 1 base and J by 6 bases, with 10 bases between. The CDR3 consists of 13 residues. CDR3 region: CASSQGEAVEQYF. The CDR3 DNA reads TGTGCCAGCAGCCAAGGGGAGGCCGTCGAGCAGTACTTC.

This clone appeared a single time. V gene TRBV3-1 (or the pseudogene TRBV3-2) combines with J gene TRBJ2-3; D may be TRBD1 (6 bases). CDR1 is LGHDT and CDR2 is YNNKEL in the germline V gene (reference sequence). The CDR3 contains 15 residues. Trimming left V 9 bases short and J 4 bases short, with 20 bases between. CDR3 region: CARVNRDLQADTQYF. DNA for the CDR3: TGTGCCAGAGTAAACAGGGATCTTCAAGCAGATACGCAGTATTTT.

The chain joins TRBV24-1 to TRBJ1-5, with 9 positions matching TRBD1. The V gene end was trimmed by 3 bases and the J gene end by 6 bases; junction bases not matched to a gene: 5. Germline V CDR1 and CDR2: KGHDR, SFDVKD. The CDR3 covers 15 residues. CDR3 sequence (DNA): TGTGCCACCAGTGATGCCACAGGGGGCGGTCAGCCCCAGCATTTT. Encoded protein: CATSDATGGGQPQHF.

This chain joins TRBV19 and TRBJ1-5; 9 nucleotides agree with TRBD1. Germline CDR1 LNHDA, CDR2 SQIVND (reference sequence). V was pared by 4 bases and J by 8 bases, with 3 bases of the junction left unmatched. The length of the CDR3 is 13 residues. The CDR3 region has the DNA TGTGCCAGTAGTAGGGACAGGGAAGAGCCCCAGCATTTT. As protein: CASSRDREEPQHF.

This sequence joins TRBV9 and TRBJ2-7, with D hard to call. This CDR3 has 13 residues. Trimming shortened V by 4 bases and J by 5 bases, and 13 bases separated the two germline ends. Germline-derived CDR1 and CDR2 are SGDLS and YYNGEE. The DNA of the CDR3 is TGTGCCAGCAGCACCGACAATTTCCACGAGCAGTACTTC. Protein: CASSTDNFHEQYF.

This chain uses TRBV4-1 with TRBJ2-7; 9 bases line up with TRBD2. This CDR3 has 16 residues. The V segment lost 3 bases and the J segment 6 bases; nucleotides outside the gene matches: 12. The germline CDR1 and CDR2 sequences are MGHRA and YSYEKL. CDR3 amino acids: CASSQGLGAGGSEQYF. CDR3 nucleotides: TGCGCCAGCAGCCAGGGGTTGGGAGCGGGAGGTAGCGAGCAGTACTTC.

The chain has TRBV2 and TRBJ1-6, with D tentatively TRBD1 (6 bases). The CDR3 is 14 residues long. The germline CDR1 and CDR2 sequences are SNHLY and FYNNEI. Trimming stripped 3 bases from V and 7 bases from J, with 10 bases between. The CDR3 DNA follows: TGTGCCAGCAGTGACAGGGGTGGGAATTCACCCCTCCACTTT. Translation: CASSDRGGNSPLHF.

The V gene is TRBV3-1 (or the pseudogene TRBV3-2), the J gene TRBJ2-7, with 14 bases aligning to TRBD2. From germline, CDR1 is LGHDT and CDR2 YNNKEL (reference sequence). V dropped 0 bases and J dropped 0; count of bases not matched to a gene: 7. The CDR3 is 19 amino acids. The CDR3 nucleotides are TGTGCCAGCAGCCAAGATGGGGGACTAGCGGGGGCCCTCTCCTACGAGCAGTACTTC. Protein sequence: CASSQDGGLAGALSYEQYF.

This clone was found a few times. The rearrangement joins TRBV6-6 to TRBJ2-3; TRBD1 agrees at 10 bases. Germline V lookup: CDR1 MNHNY, CDR2 SVGAGI (reference sequence). V lost 6 bases, J lost 2 bases, and 8 bases stayed unmatched. The CDR3 totals 16 residues. The CDR3 DNA reads as TGTGCCAGCAGCCGAGGACAGGGGGGTTCCACAGATACGCAGTATTTT. It specifies CASSRGQGGSTDTQYF.

This clone occurred a few times. The rearrangement uses TRBV19 and TRBJ1-1; D uncertain. The germline gives CDR1 LNHDA, CDR2 SQIVND (reference sequence). CDR3 length equals 10 residues. Trimming pared 8 bases from V and 1 base from J, leaving 2 bases between. CDR3 loop: CASGNTEAFF. The CDR3 DNA reads as TGTGCCAGTGGGAACACTGAAGCTTTCTTT.

The chain combines TRBV28 with TRBJ1-4; no firm D call. Germline V lookup: CDR1 MDHEN, CDR2 SYDVKM. Trimming took 5 bases from V and 0 from J, leaving 16 bases between them. The CDR3 sequence is 17 residues long. The chain's CDR3 is CASSTPGDPATNEKLFF. CDR3 sequence (DNA): TGTGCCAGCAGTACCCCGGGAGACCCTGCAACTAATGAAAAACTGTTTTTT.

V usage is TRBV5-1 and J usage is TRBJ1-2, with 9 nucleotides matching TRBD1. CDR1 and CDR2 (germline): SGHRS, YFSETQ. The CDR3 covers 14 residues. V lost 4 bases, J lost 12 bases, and 13 bases stayed unmatched. CDR3 in DNA: TGCGCCAGCAGCCCACCGGGACAGGGAGCTACTGACACCTTC. It yields the protein CASSPPGQGATDTF.

The rearrangement links TRBV7-9 to TRBJ2-5, with unresolved D. V shed 1 base and J shed 1 base, with 10 bases lying between them. The CDR3 extends over 15 amino acids. The V gene's germline CDR1 is SEHNR and CDR2 FQNEAQ (reference sequence). The CDR3 region is CASSLVRVSQETQYF. Here the CDR3 DNA reads TGTGCCAGCAGCTTAGTCCGGGTCTCCCAAGAGACCCAGTACTTC.

The sample holds one count of this clone. This rearrangement joins TRBV2 to TRBJ2-5, with D perhaps matching TRBD1 (6 bases). The CDR3 is 13 amino acids. With 4 bases removed from V and 3 bases from J, the gap between germline ends came to 9 bases. CDR1 is SNHLY, CDR2 FYNNEI, per germline. CDR3 residues: CASSGDRKETQYF. The CDR3, as DNA: TGTGCCAGCAGTGGCGACAGGAAAGAGACCCAGTACTTC.

CDR3 region: CASSHYRDRGYTF. CDR3 sequence (DNA): TGTGCCAGCAGCCACTACAGGGACCGTGGCTACACCTTC. The chain couples TRBV7-8 to TRBJ1-2; the D gene is possibly TRBD1 (6 bases). The CDR3 contains 13 residues. V was shortened by 5 bases and J by 7 bases, with 14 bases between the two germline ends. The V gene's germline CDR1 is SGHVS and CDR2 FQNEAQ.

The chain links TRBV19 to TRBJ2-7; TRBD1 matches at 10 bases. CDR3 length equals 13 residues. V gave up 6 bases and J gave up 3 bases; unmatched junction bases: 2. Germline V gene lookup returns CDR1 LNHDA and CDR2 SQIVND (reference sequence). For the CDR3, the DNA is TGTGCCAGTAGGCGGGACAGGGGCTACGAGCAGTACTTC. Amino acid sequence: CASRRDRGYEQYF. Using reference TRBV19 and TRBJ2-7 for the parts outside the CDR3, the full variable domain is DGGITQSPKYLFRKEGQNVTLSCEQNLNHDAMYWYRQDPGQGLRLIYYSQIVNDFQKGDIAEGYSVSREKKESFPLTVTSAQKNPTAFYLCASRRDRGYEQYFGPGTRLTVT.

The V gene is TRBV19, the J gene TRBJ2-7, with 13 positions matching TRBD2. The germline V gene encodes CDR1 LNHDA and CDR2 SQIVND (reference sequence). This CDR3 is built from 20 residues. J was trimmed by 3 bases and V by 4 bases; bases with no gene match: 18. CDR3 residues: CASSTERLAGGQGHGYEQYF. In DNA form, the CDR3 reads TGTGCCAGTAGTACCGAACGACTAGCGGGGGGCCAAGGGCATGGCTACGAGCAGTACTTC.

The J gene is TRBJ1-3, the V gene TRBV7-9; 9 bases are shared with TRBD1. The V gene's germline CDR1 is SEHNR and CDR2 FQNEAQ (reference sequence). The length of the CDR3 is 16 residues. Trimming at V came to 5 bases and at J to 4 bases, leaving 9 bases not matched to a gene. The CDR3 DNA follows: TGTGCCAGCAGCCCACGACAGGGGGGAATGGGAAACACCATATATTTT. It is translated as CASSPRQGGMGNTIYF.

This rearrangement joins TRBV11-3 to TRBJ2-5, with D perhaps matching TRBD2 (6 bases). V lost 3 bases and J lost 4, with 18 bases in between. Germline CDR1 and CDR2: SGHNT and YENEEA. CDR3 length: 16 amino acids. DNA for the CDR3: TGTGCCAGCAGCTTCCAGCCGCTAGTGGGGGGAGAGACCCAGTACTTC. It specifies CASSFQPLVGGETQYF.

The chain has TRBV20-1 and TRBJ2-3; possibly TRBD1 or TRBD2 for D (5 bases each). Germline CDR1 DFQATT, CDR2 SNEGSKA (reference sequence). Trimming pared 3 bases from V and 3 bases from J, leaving 16 bases between. The CDR3 is 15 residues long. DNA of the CDR3: TGCAGTGCTAGTGGGATTGCGAGGGGTACAGATACGCAGTATTTT. It is translated as CSASGIARGTDTQYF.